This passage covers 32 T cell receptor beta chains from one sample sequenced in a study of blood T cell repertoires in COVID-19. Assay used: immunoSEQ multiplex PCR; TCRdb lists only in-frame clones, some missing. The table lists hundreds of thousands of clones, almost 90% of them singletons. Sample: peripheral blood. All receptors come from a woman aged 25 to 39 with COVID-19, enrolled during active disease.

The gene calls are TRBV6-5 and TRBJ2-7, with 12 nucleotides matching TRBD2. In germline, CDR1 is MNHEY, CDR2 SVGAGI. J was trimmed by 7 bases and V by 6 bases; bases with no gene match: 10. CDR3 length: 15 residues. The DNA of the CDR3 is TGTGCCAGCAGCCACCGGACTAGCGGGATGAGGGAGCAGTACTTC. Amino acid sequence: CASSHRTSGMREQYF.

This rearrangement joins TRBV7-6 to TRBJ2-7; possibly TRBD2 for D (5 bases). This CDR3 spans 12 amino acids. The V gene's germline CDR1 is SGHVS and CDR2 FNYEAQ. V was pared by 6 bases and J by 3 bases, with 9 bases between. The CDR3 loop is CASSDRGYEQYF. Written as DNA, the CDR3 is TGTGCCAGCAGTGATCGGGGCTACGAGCAGTACTTC.

The chain has TRBV5-6 and TRBJ2-1; TRBD2 matches at 13 bases. The CDR3 has 15 amino acids. The V gene end was trimmed by 4 bases and the J gene end by 8 bases; junction bases not matched to a gene: 6. Germline V gene sequence: CDR1 SGHDT, CDR2 YYEEEE. The CDR3 here is CASSRTSGRLDEQFF. DNA for the CDR3: TGTGCCAGCAGCAGGACTAGCGGGAGACTCGATGAGCAGTTCTTC.

A few counts support this clone. The CDR3 region has the DNA TGTGCCAGCAGCCAAGATACAGGGATAAATGAAAAACTGTTTTTT. It codes for CASSQDTGINEKLFF. V usage is TRBV14 and J usage is TRBJ1-4, with TRBD1 as a possible D gene (6 bases). In germline, CDR1 is SGHDN, CDR2 FVKESK. The V end was cut by 0 bases, the J end by 5 bases, with 10 bases between. The CDR3 has 15 residues.

V gene TRBV3-1 (or the pseudogene TRBV3-2) combines with J gene TRBJ1-2; D unresolved. Germline V gene lookup returns CDR1 LGHDT and CDR2 YNNKEL (reference sequence). The CDR3 covers 12 residues. Trimming left V 3 bases short and J 2 bases short, with 4 bases between. The CDR3 sequence: CASSHRNYGYTF. In nucleotides, the CDR3 is TGTGCCAGCAGCCACAGAAACTATGGCTACACCTTC.

The chain links TRBV28 to TRBJ2-7, with 9 positions matching TRBD2. With 7 bases clipped from V and 1 base from J, the junction kept 14 bases outside the gene matches. Per germline, CDR1 MDHEN and CDR2 SYDVKM. This CDR3 has 17 amino acids. DNA for the CDR3: TGTGCCAGCACCAGAGGGGGGCTAGCGGGAATGTCCTACGAGCAGTACTTC. It translates to CASTRGGLAGMSYEQYF.

This chain joins TRBV5-1 and TRBJ2-7; 11 nucleotides align to TRBD2. J was trimmed by 3 bases and V by 4 bases; bases with no gene match: 3. Per germline, CDR1 SGHRS and CDR2 YFSETQ. The CDR3 runs to 14 residues. CDR3 amino acids: CASSRGTSGYEQYF. CDR3 nucleotides: TGCGCCAGCAGCCGCGGGACTAGCGGCTACGAGCAGTACTTC.

The V call is TRBV24-1, the J call TRBJ2-7, with 8 bases identical to TRBD2. V trimming: 9 bases; J trimming: 5 bases; junction bases outside the gene matches: 8. The CDR3 runs 13 residues. Germline V gives CDR1 KGHDR, CDR2 SFDVKD. CDR3 loop: CATSRTSTDEQYF. The CDR3 nucleotides are TGTGCCACCTCTCGGACTAGCACCGACGAGCAGTACTTC.

The chain combines TRBV7-2 with TRBJ1-4; D is uncertain. This CDR3 has 15 amino acids. CDR1 is SGHTA and CDR2 is FQGNSA in the germline V gene. V dropped 3 bases and J dropped 1 base, with 9 bases sitting between them. CDR3 loop: CASSLTGLTNEKLFF. CDR3 coding DNA: TGTGCCAGCAGCTTGACGGGGTTAACTAATGAAAAACTGTTTTTT.

This clone was detected only once. The chain combines TRBV2 with TRBJ2-4; 8 bases align to TRBD1. There are 14 residues in the CDR3. The junction had 5 bases not matched to a gene; V was cut back by 3 bases and J by 7 bases. CDR1 is SNHLY and CDR2 is FYNNEI in the germline V gene. The CDR3 coding sequence is TGTGCCAGCAGTGAGCTTCAGGGGGCGAACATTCAGTACTTC. Translating gives CASSELQGANIQYF.

The chain combines TRBV19 with TRBJ2-1, with 8 positions matching TRBD2. The CDR3 spans 15 residues. Germline V gene data show CDR1 as LNHDA and CDR2 as SQIVND (reference sequence). V lost 3 bases, J lost 7 bases, and 8 bases stayed unmatched. CDR3 nucleotides: TGTGCCAGTAGTATCGGTGCGGGGGGTCAGAATGAGCAGTTCTTC. It encodes CASSIGAGGQNEQFF.

This clone was counted between two and nine times. The genes are TRBV2 and TRBJ1-2, with 7 bases identical to TRBD1. J lost 3 bases, V lost 6 bases, and 7 bases had no gene match. Germline V CDR1 and CDR2: SNHLY, FYNNEI. The CDR3 spans 14 residues. In nucleotides, the CDR3 is TGTGCCAGCAGGGGACAGTCCCTGGACTATGGCTACACCTTC. Translating gives CASRGQSLDYGYTF.

This clone was seen just once. The chain joins TRBV11-2 to TRBJ2-1; 8 bases fit TRBD2. The ends lost 5 bases at V and 0 bases at J; junction bases unmatched: 0. Germline CDR1 reads SGHAT; CDR2 reads FQNNGV. CDR3 length equals 14 residues. DNA of the CDR3: TGTGCCAGCAGCCTAGCGGGCTCCTACAATGAGCAGTTCTTC. The encoded protein is CASSLAGSYNEQFF.

This chain uses TRBV5-6 with TRBJ2-6; the D is unclear. Trimming left V 4 bases short and J 0 bases short, with 5 bases between. The CDR3 sequence is 14 residues long. Germline V lookup: CDR1 SGHDT, CDR2 YYEEEE. CDR3 amino acids: CASSRSSGANVLTF. The CDR3 nucleotides are TGTGCCAGCAGCCGTAGCTCTGGGGCCAACGTCCTGACTTTC.

The rearrangement uses TRBV10-3 and TRBJ2-1; 8 bases are a match to TRBD2. The CDR3 spans 13 residues. Germline V gene lookup returns CDR1 ENHRY and CDR2 SYGVKD. J gave up 8 bases and V 10 bases, and 10 bases lay outside the gene matches. The CDR3 reads CASLAGMTDEQFF. CDR3 DNA: TGTGCCAGCTTAGCGGGAATGACTGATGAGCAGTTCTTC.

The DNA of the CDR3 is TGTGCCAGCAGCCTCGGGACTAGCGGGAGGGCCGCTTGGGAGCAGTACTTC. As protein: CASSLGTSGRAAWEQYF. The chain joins TRBV28 to TRBJ2-7, with TRBD2 matching over 16 bases. With V trimmed by 6 bases and J by 7 bases, 12 bases remained unmatched. CDR1 MDHEN and CDR2 SYDVKM come from the germline V gene. The CDR3 runs 17 residues.

This chain links TRBV7-9 with TRBJ2-3; D might be TRBD1 (6 bases). Deletions cut 4 bases from V and 3 bases from J, with 14 bases between. Germline V gene lookup returns CDR1 SEHNR and CDR2 FQNEAQ (reference sequence). This CDR3 spans 15 amino acids. The CDR3 DNA reads TGTGCCAGCAGCTCAGGGACACCCGGTACAGATACGCAGTATTTT. Translating it yields CASSSGTPGTDTQYF.

This sequence joins TRBV30 and TRBJ2-7; TRBD2 agrees at 11 bases. With 4 bases clipped from V and 3 bases from J, the junction kept 8 bases outside the gene matches. The CDR3 has 15 residues. The V gene's germline CDR1 is GTSNPN and CDR2 SVGIG (reference sequence). The CDR3, as DNA: TGTGCCTGGAAGCGGACGGGGACTAGCGGCTACGAGCAGTACTTC. It encodes CAWKRTGTSGYEQYF.

V is TRBV30 and J is TRBJ1-5; tentatively, D is TRBD1 (5 bases). Deletions cut 1 base from V and 5 bases from J, with 12 bases between. This CDR3 region has 14 residues. In germline, CDR1 is GTSNPN, CDR2 SVGIG (reference sequence). The chain's CDR3 is CAWSGIGGHQPQHF. Here the CDR3 DNA reads TGTGCCTGGAGTGGGATCGGGGGTCATCAGCCCCAGCATTTT. Together with reference TRBV30 and TRBJ1-5, the CDR3 gives the full variable domain: SQTIHQWPATLVQPVGSPLSLECTVEGTSNPNLYWYRQAAGRGLQLLFYSVGIGQISSEVPQNLSASRPQDRQFILSSKKLLLSDSGFYLCAWSGIGGHQPQHFGDGTRLSIL.

The CDR3 protein is CAIGAGGGNSYEQYF. CDR3 in DNA: TGTGCCATCGGAGCTGGCGGAGGAAACTCCTACGAGCAGTACTTC. The chain couples TRBV10-3 to TRBJ2-7; D may be TRBD2 (5 bases). Germline-derived CDR1 and CDR2 are ENHRY and SYGVKD. The length of the CDR3 is 15 residues. V was shortened by 8 bases and J by 0 bases, with 17 bases between the two germline ends.

The chain combines TRBV29-1 with TRBJ1-2; possible D gene TRBD1, 5 bases. The CDR3 totals 13 residues. Germline V CDR1 and CDR2: SQVTM, ANQGSEA. V lost 3 bases, J lost 0 bases, and 8 bases lay in between. The CDR3 is CSVEGGSNYGYTF. The DNA for the CDR3 is TGCAGCGTTGAGGGGGGGTCTAACTATGGCTACACCTTC.

This rearrangement joins TRBV27 to TRBJ2-7, with 8 bases identical to TRBD2. Germline V gene lookup returns CDR1 MNHEY and CDR2 SMNVEV (reference sequence). The CDR3 extends over 14 amino acids. V was clipped by 4 bases and J by 2 bases; unmatched bases: 4. The DNA for the CDR3 is TGTGCCAGCAGTTCAGAACTAGCGGCCTACGAGCAGTACTTC. Encoded protein: CASSSELAAYEQYF.

The chain recombines TRBV5-6 with TRBJ2-3, with D possibly being TRBD2 (7 bases). Germline CDR1 and CDR2: SGHDT and YYEEEE. The CDR3 length is 15 residues. V gave up 4 bases and J gave up 10 bases, with 22 bases separating them. The CDR3 protein is CASSAGASPGDAQYF. Written as DNA, the CDR3 is TGTGCCAGCAGCGCGGGGGCGTCCCCAGGTGATGCGCAGTATTTT. The whole variable domain, filled in from reference TRBV5-6 and TRBJ2-3, reads DAGVTQSPTHLIKTRGQQVTLRCSPKSGHDTVSWYQQALGQGPQFIFQYYEEEERQRGNFPDRFSGHQFPNYSSELNVNALLLGDSALYLCASSAGASPGDAQYFGPGTRLTVL.

The genes are TRBV29-1 and TRBJ2-7; 7 bases fit TRBD1. J was trimmed by 0 bases and V by 6 bases; bases with no gene match: 5. In germline, CDR1 is SQVTM, CDR2 ANQGSEA. This CDR3 has 13 amino acids. The CDR3 coding sequence is TGCAGCGTCCGCACAGGGGTCTCCTACGAGCAGTACTTC. It translates to CSVRTGVSYEQYF.

The chain has TRBV27 and TRBJ2-7; TRBD2 matches at 9 bases. The V and J ends lost 4 bases and 1 base, in that order; junction bases with no gene match: 2. The germline gives CDR1 MNHEY, CDR2 SMNVEV (reference sequence). This CDR3 is 14 amino acids long. In DNA, the CDR3 is TGTGCCAGCAGTTATCTAGCGGGGTCCTACGAGCAGTACTTC. It is translated as CASSYLAGSYEQYF.

The V and J genes are TRBV19 and TRBJ2-7; TRBD1 matches at 7 bases. V lost 1 base and J lost 3; bases outside the gene matches: 3. Germline CDR1 and CDR2: LNHDA and SQIVND (reference sequence). The CDR3 covers 14 residues. The CDR3 DNA follows: TGTGCCAGTAGTATAGGGGGACAGTTCTACGAGCAGTACTTC. Its protein product is CASSIGGQFYEQYF.

V usage is TRBV13 and J usage is TRBJ2-7; 12 bases are a match to TRBD2. Germline V CDR1 and CDR2: PRHDT, FYEKMQ (reference sequence). This CDR3 has 16 amino acids. Germline trimming cut 0 bases from V and 2 bases from J; bases unmatched to any gene: 2. CDR3 region: CASSLGLAGGAYEQYF. The CDR3 nucleotides are TGTGCCAGCAGCTTAGGTCTAGCGGGAGGGGCCTACGAGCAGTACTTC.

The chain links TRBV5-1 to TRBJ1-2, with D possibly being TRBD1 (5 bases). The germline V gene has CDR1 SGHRS and CDR2 YFSETQ. The CDR3 totals 14 residues. Trimming removed 4 bases at V and 7 bases at J, with 17 bases between. Here the CDR3 reads CASSPRVGAGGYTF. CDR3 nucleotides: TGCGCCAGCAGCCCCAGGGTAGGCGCCGGTGGCTACACCTTC. The variable domain in full, completed from reference TRBV5-1 and TRBJ1-2, reads KAGVTQTPRYLIKTRGQQVTLSCSPISGHRSVSWYQQTPGQGLQFLFEYFSETQRNKGNFPGRFSGRQFSNSRSEMNVSTLELGDSALYLCASSPRVGAGGYTFGSGTRLTVV.

The chain couples TRBV29-1 to TRBJ1-1, with D possibly matching TRBD1 (5 bases). The CDR3 runs 15 residues. Trimming cost V 8 bases and J 1 base, with 20 bases left between them. The germline gives CDR1 SQVTM, CDR2 ANQGSEA. DNA for the CDR3: TGCAGCCATCTCAAGGGGCTACCTTCGAACACTGAAGCTTTCTTT. Translation gives CSHLKGLPSNTEAFF.

This clone was observed a handful of times. This chain connects TRBV11-2 to TRBJ1-1; D call uncertain. CDR1 SGHAT and CDR2 FQNNGV come from the germline V gene. The CDR3 consists of 15 residues. Trimming shortened V by 1 base and J by 0 bases, and 9 bases separated the two germline ends. The CDR3 region has the DNA TGTGCCAGCAGCTTAGGTGCGCCGCTGAACACTGAAGCTTTCTTT. Its translation is CASSLGAPLNTEAFF.

The rearrangement links TRBV7-9 to TRBJ1-6; 8 positions agree with TRBD1. J lost 6 bases, V lost 5 bases, and 3 bases had no gene match. Germline lookup yields CDR1 SEHNR and CDR2 FQNEAQ (reference sequence). This CDR3 contains 14 residues. The CDR3 DNA sequence: TGTGCCAGCAGCCCGGACAGGGCTAATTCACCCCTCCACTTT. This sequence encodes CASSPDRANSPLHF.

The J gene is TRBJ1-2, the V gene TRBV15; 12 positions match TRBD1. Per germline, CDR1 LNHNV and CDR2 YYDKDF (reference sequence). V was clipped by 0 bases and J by 1 base; unmatched bases: 15. The CDR3 is made up of 21 amino acids. CDR3 region: CATSRDLIRGTGGLDNYGYTF. The CDR3, as DNA: TGTGCCACCAGCAGAGATCTTATACGAGGGACAGGGGGCCTTGATAACTATGGCTACACCTTC. Based on the CDR3 plus reference TRBV15 and TRBJ1-2, the full variable domain is DAMVIQNPRYQVTQFGKPVTLSCSQTLNHNVMYWYQQKSSQAPKLLFHYYDKDFNNEADTPDNFQSRRPNTSFCFLDIRSPGLGDTAMYLCATSRDLIRGTGGLDNYGYTFGSGTRLTVV.